These 10 T cell receptor beta chains came from one sample sequenced in a study of CD4 and CD8 cells across lung adenocarcinoma regions. TCRdb processed the PCR reads anew with MiXCR; each CDR3 protein has one entry. The sample yields some 11,000 distinct CDR3 sequences, around half seen once. The source material was CD8+ T cells from the margin of a lung tumor. These receptors all come from a female donor with lung adenocarcinoma. The CD4 and CD8 labels of this study may be unreliable.

This clonotype was counted only a few times. The chain is built from TRBV11-2 and TRBJ2-1; weak D call: TRBD2 (5 bases). The CDR3 has 15 residues. Germline V gene sequence: CDR1 SGHAT, CDR2 FQNNGV. V lost 0 bases and J lost 0, with 6 bases in between. In nucleotides, the CDR3 is TGTGCCAGCAGCTTAGAAGGGAGCTCCTACAATGAGCAGTTCTTC. Its translation is CASSLEGSSYNEQFF.

This clonotype was seen more than once but under ten times. The genes are TRBV6-1 and TRBJ1-2; possibly TRBD1 for D (5 bases). In germline, CDR1 is MNHNS, CDR2 SASEGT. The germline V and J ends were trimmed by 6 bases and 7 bases, with 21 bases remaining between them. This CDR3 spans 15 amino acids. The CDR3: CASRDLVEGRGGYTF. CDR3 coding DNA: TGTGCCAGCAGGGACCTTGTAGAGGGGCGAGGTGGCTACACCTTC.

This clonotype has at least ten counts. The chain employs TRBV6-5 and TRBJ2-3; D might be TRBD2 (7 bases). CDR1 is MNHEY, CDR2 SVGAGI, per germline. The CDR3 covers 16 residues. Between the trimmed V and J ends, which lost 6 bases and 2 bases, there was a span of 18 bases. CDR3 residues: CASSNIGGPSTDTQYF. The CDR3 nucleotides are TGTGCCAGCAGCAATATCGGGGGGCCCTCCACAGATACGCAGTATTTT.

V is TRBV6-1 and J is TRBJ2-3, with TRBD2 matching 8 bases. V was clipped by 5 bases and J by 5 bases; unmatched bases: 12. This CDR3 contains 16 residues. Germline V gene sequence: CDR1 MNHNS, CDR2 SASEGT. The CDR3 DNA sequence: TGTGCCAGCAGTCCTAGCGGGCGCCCAACCCAAGATACGCAGTATTTT. Translating gives CASSPSGRPTQDTQYF.

The chain joins TRBV6-1 to TRBJ2-1; D gene ambiguous. The CDR3 has 13 amino acids. V was shortened by 2 bases and J by 3 bases, with 5 bases between the two germline ends. Per germline, CDR1 MNHNS and CDR2 SASEGT. This CDR3 reads CASSEIYYNEQFF. The CDR3, as DNA: TGTGCCAGCAGTGAAATCTACTACAATGAGCAGTTCTTC.

This chain links TRBV27 with TRBJ1-6, with a weak D call TRBD1 (5 bases). From germline, CDR1 is MNHEY and CDR2 SMNVEV (reference sequence). The CDR3 loop spans 17 amino acids. Between the trimmed V and J ends, which lost 2 bases and 9 bases, there was a span of 20 bases. CDR3 DNA: TGTGCCAGCAGTTTACTTGGGGCCAGAATATTTGGTTCACCCCTCCACTTT. Amino acids: CASSLLGARIFGSPLHF.

The J gene is TRBJ1-4, the V gene TRBV7-2; D may be TRBD1 (6 bases). Trimming cost V 1 base and J 7 bases, with 16 bases left between them. CDR1 is SGHTA, CDR2 FQGNSA, per germline. The CDR3 sequence is 16 residues long. In nucleotides, the CDR3 is TGTGCCAGCAGCTTAGGGTCAGGGGTGGGAGTTGAAAAACTGTTTTTT. Its protein product is CASSLGSGVGVEKLFF.

Regarding this clonotype: At one boundary the junction diverges from the germline segment, which might be a read error. The rearrangement uses TRBV6-1 and TRBJ2-1; D is uncertain. Per the germline V gene, CDR1 is MNHNS and CDR2 is SASEGT. This CDR3 spans 15 amino acids. CDR3 sequence (DNA): TGTGCCAGCGGCGTTCAGATAGGCCGCTCAGATGAGCAGTATTTC. Residues: CASGVQIGRSDEQYF.

Regarding this clonotype: The junction does not match germline at one end; this may be a read error. V and J are TRBV6-1 and TRBJ2-3; possibly TRBD1 or TRBD2 for D (7 bases each). Germline values: CDR1 MNHNS, CDR2 SASEGT. This CDR3 comprises 14 residues. The CDR3 DNA reads as TGTGCGGGCAGTGAGGCCGGGGGGACAGATACGCAGTATTTC. Encoded protein: CAGSEAGGTDTQYF.

This sequence joins TRBV7-2 and TRBJ2-1; 8 bases line up with TRBD2. Trimming took 0 bases from V and 0 from J; bases not matched to a gene: 10. The CDR3 is made up of 19 amino acids. In germline, CDR1 is SGHTA, CDR2 FQGNSA. CDR3 loop: CASSLARLGGRSSYNEQFF. The CDR3 nucleotides are TGTGCCAGCAGCTTAGCGCGTCTGGGCGGGAGGAGCTCCTACAATGAGCAGTTCTTC. The full variable domain, rest sourced from reference TRBV7-2 and TRBJ2-1, is GAGVSQSPSNKVTEKGKDVELRCDPISGHTALYWYRQSLGQGLEFLIYFQGNSAPDKSGLPSDRFSAERTGGSVSTLTIQRTQQEDSAVYLCASSLARLGGRSSYNEQFFGPGTRLTVL.